The present entry profiles one TCR beta chain with its context. The repertoire was sequenced with immunoSEQ multiplex PCR; TCRdb's copy has only in-frame clones and lacks some. Of roughly 29,000 clones listed, around nine tenths are singletons. This entry is derived from a study of blood T cell repertoires in COVID-19. Study-wide background: Sites in the United States, Italy and Spain provided acute and convalescent COVID-19 samples. PBMCs, B-cell-depleted T cells, or T cells provided the cDNA or gDNA that made up the material.

CDR3 length: 13 amino acids. CDR1 and CDR2 (germline): KGHSH, LQKENI. V lost 2 bases, J lost 7 bases, and 9 bases lay in between. Specimen: peripheral blood. The rearrangement uses TRBV18 and TRBJ1-5; D gene ambiguous. The origin of this receptor is a human donor in a cohort sampled during active COVID-19. Here the CDR3 DNA reads TGTGCCAGCTCACCATCCCGGGAGCAGCCCCAGCATTTT. This gives the protein CASSPSREQPQHF.